This T cell receptor beta chain was identified in a study of OX40 agonist ivuxolimab in advanced cancers. Study details: Patients got intravenous ivuxolimab at 0.01 to 10 mg/kg every 2 weeks. Treatment received earlier with anti-PD-1, anti-PD-L1 or anti-CTLA-4 agents was allowed, and more than 35% had some. Study-level findings and limits: Nonresponders, in some cases, also had low normalized T-cell clonal expansion.

Here immunoSEQ multiplex PCR was the method, and the copy in TCRdb shows in-frame clones only, minus some. The sample records about 58,000 clones, nearly 90% being singletons. As regards this clone: No antigen is known for it. The same CDR3 can be traced to other DNA sequences in this sample.

The sequence derives from an adult with an advanced solid tumor such as melanoma, head and neck, liver or kidney cancer. The sample consisted of CD4+ or CD8+ T cells sorted from blood, taken in a trial of the OX40 agonist ivuxolimab.

CDR3 coding DNA: TGTGCCAGCAGCCCCTTAGGGAACACTGAAGCTTTCTTT. This gives the protein CASSPLGNTEAFF. The gene calls are TRBV13 and TRBJ1-1, with no clear D. Germline CDR1 PRHDT, CDR2 FYEKMQ (reference sequence). Trimming removed 5 bases from V and 1 base from J, with 8 bases in between. This CDR3 has 13 residues.